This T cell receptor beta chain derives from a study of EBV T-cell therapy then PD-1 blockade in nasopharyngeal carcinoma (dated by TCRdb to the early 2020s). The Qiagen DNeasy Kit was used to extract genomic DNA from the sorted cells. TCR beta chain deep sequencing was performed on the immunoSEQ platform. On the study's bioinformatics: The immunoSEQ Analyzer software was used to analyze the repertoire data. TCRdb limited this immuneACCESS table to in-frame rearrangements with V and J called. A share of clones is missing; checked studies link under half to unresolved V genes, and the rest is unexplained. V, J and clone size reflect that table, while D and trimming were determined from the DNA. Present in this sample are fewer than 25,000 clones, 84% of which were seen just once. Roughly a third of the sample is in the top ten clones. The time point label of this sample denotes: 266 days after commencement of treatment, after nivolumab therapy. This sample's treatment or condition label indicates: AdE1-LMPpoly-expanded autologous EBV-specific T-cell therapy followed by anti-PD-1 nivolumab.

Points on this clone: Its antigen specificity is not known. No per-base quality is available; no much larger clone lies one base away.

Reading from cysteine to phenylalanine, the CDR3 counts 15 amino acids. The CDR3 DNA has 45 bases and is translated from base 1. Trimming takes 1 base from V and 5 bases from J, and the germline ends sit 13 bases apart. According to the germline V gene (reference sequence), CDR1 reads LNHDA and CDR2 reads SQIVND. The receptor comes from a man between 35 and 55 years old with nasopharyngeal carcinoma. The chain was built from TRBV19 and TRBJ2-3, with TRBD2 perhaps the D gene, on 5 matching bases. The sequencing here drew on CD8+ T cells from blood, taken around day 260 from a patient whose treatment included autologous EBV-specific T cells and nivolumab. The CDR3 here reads CASSIGPGIQDTQYF. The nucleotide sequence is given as TGTGCCAGTAGTATAGGTCCGGGGATCCAAGATACGCAGTATTTT.